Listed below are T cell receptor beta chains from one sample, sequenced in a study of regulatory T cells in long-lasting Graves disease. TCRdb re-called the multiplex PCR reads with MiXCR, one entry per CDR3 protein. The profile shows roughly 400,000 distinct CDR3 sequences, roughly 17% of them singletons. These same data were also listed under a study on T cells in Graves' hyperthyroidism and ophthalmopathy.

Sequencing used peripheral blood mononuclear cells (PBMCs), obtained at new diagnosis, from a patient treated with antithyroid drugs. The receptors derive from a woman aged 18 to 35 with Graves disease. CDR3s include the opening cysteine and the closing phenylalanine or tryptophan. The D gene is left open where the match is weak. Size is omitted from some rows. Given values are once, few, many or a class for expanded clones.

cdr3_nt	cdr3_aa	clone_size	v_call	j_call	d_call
TGCAGTGCCCCGAAGGGTGGCAGGGGCGCAAATGAGCAGTTCTTC	CSAPKGGRGANEQFF	many	TRBV20-1	TRBJ2-1	NA
TGCAGTGCTAGAGATCTGGGGGTCAAAAACATTCAGTACTTC	CSARDLGVKNIQYF	many	TRBV20-1	TRBJ2-4	NA
TGCAGTGGGACCGGGGCTTTCTTT	CSGTGAFF	NA	TRBV20-1	TRBJ1-1	NA
TGTGCCAGCAGTTACTCTTGGGACAGGGGATACAATGAGCAGTTCTTC	CASSYSWDRGYNEQFF	many	TRBV6-2/TRBV6-3	TRBJ2-1	TRBD1
TGTGCCTGCACCCCCCGGGACAGGGGATTCGAAGAGCAGTACTTC	CACTPRDRGFEEQYF	few	TRBV28	TRBJ2-7	TRBD1
TGTGCCACCAGCAGAGATAAGAGGGGGCAGCGGGCAGATACGCAGTATTTT	CATSRDKRGQRADTQYF	NA	TRBV15	TRBJ2-3	NA
TGTGCCAGCAGCTTAGGAAGACAGGGAAAGTACTTC	CASSLGRQGKYF	many	TRBV7-2	TRBJ2-5	TRBD1
TGTGCCAGCAGCCTTGACAGGGGGCGGCACAATGAGCAGTTCTTC	CASSLDRGRHNEQFF	NA	TRBV11-3	TRBJ2-1	TRBD1
TGTGCCAGCTCACCACAAGGGAGGTCCCTTTCCTACAATGAGCAGTTCTTC	CASSPQGRSLSYNEQFF	few	TRBV18	TRBJ2-1	NA
TGTGCCAGCAGTTTCTCGAGCGGGAGTGGCACAGATACGCAGTATTTT	CASSFSSGSGTDTQYF	many	TRBV28	TRBJ2-3	TRBD2
TGCGCCAGCAGAGGACAGGCGAGCTCCTACAATGAGCAGTTCTTC	CASRGQASSYNEQFF	many	TRBV5-1	TRBJ2-1	TRBD1